Shown below are 13 T cell receptor beta chains from a single sample sequenced in a study of blood T cell repertoires in COVID-19. Some clones are missing from TCRdb's copy, which holds only in-frame ones; the method was immunoSEQ multiplex PCR. The table lists roughly 68,000 clones, 80% to 90% of them singletons. The specimen was PBMCs or T cells enriched from blood (not recorded which). The receptor source for this set is a woman aged 40 to 49 with acute COVID-19.

This chain links TRBV19 with TRBJ2-5; 8 bases match TRBD1. The CDR3 runs to 16 residues. Germline-derived CDR1 and CDR2 are LNHDA and SQIVND (reference sequence). The V segment lost 3 bases and the J segment 2 bases; nucleotides outside the gene matches: 8. This CDR3 is CASSIGQGDGQETQYF. The CDR3 DNA is TGTGCCAGTAGTATTGGACAGGGAGATGGGCAAGAGACCCAGTACTTC.

The chain joins TRBV28 to TRBJ1-1; 10 bases match TRBD1. Germline V gene lookup returns CDR1 MDHEN and CDR2 SYDVKM. The length of the CDR3 is 17 residues. V was pared by 6 bases and J by 4 bases, with 14 bases of the junction left unmatched. CDR3 residues: CASRARTGGPFITEAFF. CDR3 bases: TGTGCCAGCAGAGCGAGGACAGGGGGGCCCTTTATCACTGAAGCTTTCTTT.

The chain carries TRBV19 and TRBJ2-7; the D is unclear. The CDR3 has 13 amino acids. Deletions cut 0 bases from V and 4 bases from J, with 7 bases between. Germline CDR1 and CDR2: LNHDA and SQIVND (reference sequence). CDR3: CASSIDPEYEQYF. CDR3 bases: TGTGCCAGTAGTATAGATCCAGAATACGAGCAGTACTTC. The full variable domain, in which reference TRBV19 and TRBJ2-7 provide the parts outside the CDR3, is DGGITQSPKYLFRKEGQNVTLSCEQNLNHDAMYWYRQDPGQGLRLIYYSQIVNDFQKGDIAEGYSVSREKKESFPLTVTSAQKNPTAFYLCASSIDPEYEQYFGPGTRLTVT.

The chain recombines TRBV5-1 with TRBJ1-2; D is perhaps TRBD1 (5 bases). Germline-derived CDR1 and CDR2 are SGHRS and YFSETQ. Trimming cost V 3 bases and J 4 bases, with 19 bases left between them. The CDR3 has 16 residues. CDR3 DNA: TGCGCCAGCAGCTCCGGTCTAGGGGTCGCGTCCTATGGCTACACCTTC. This translates into CASSSGLGVASYGYTF.

V usage is TRBV9 and J usage is TRBJ2-5; TRBD1 agrees at 8 bases. Germline loops: CDR1 SGDLS, CDR2 YYNGEE. This CDR3 is built from 14 residues. The trim removed 3 bases at V and 4 bases at J, leaving 5 bases unmatched. The CDR3 loop is CASSGDRGGETQYF. The CDR3 DNA reads TGTGCCAGCAGCGGCGACAGGGGAGGAGAGACCCAGTACTTC.

This sequence joins TRBV28 and TRBJ1-4; weak D call: TRBD1 (6 bases). The germline V gene encodes CDR1 MDHEN and CDR2 SYDVKM. This CDR3 is built from 17 residues. V lost 1 base and J 4 bases, leaving 16 bases between the germline ends. CDR3 in amino acids: CASSLYSRGRINEKLFF. CDR3 DNA: TGTGCCAGCAGTTTATATTCGCGGGGGCGAATTAATGAAAAACTGTTTTTT.

The CDR3 sequence: CASSAFDTGGTEAFF. As DNA, the CDR3 is TGTGCCAGCAGCGCCTTTGACACCGGGGGCACTGAAGCTTTCTTT. The gene calls are TRBV9 and TRBJ1-1; D perhaps matches TRBD1 (5 bases). This CDR3 has 15 residues. V lost 3 bases to trimming and J lost 4 bases, with 16 bases between them. Germline V lookup: CDR1 SGDLS, CDR2 YYNGEE.

The chain uses TRBV7-9 and TRBJ2-5; D might be TRBD2 (6 bases). CDR3 size: 16 residues. Trimming took off 0 bases at V and 5 bases at J, with 16 bases between the two ends. The germline V gene encodes CDR1 SEHNR and CDR2 FQNEAQ (reference sequence). CDR3 amino acids: CASSLALIQGGETQYF. Written as DNA, the CDR3 is TGTGCCAGCAGCTTAGCGCTTATCCAGGGAGGCGAGACCCAGTACTTC.

The chain has TRBV11-2 and TRBJ2-6, with 7 bases identical to TRBD1. CDR1 and CDR2 (germline): SGHAT, FQNNGV. V dropped 2 bases and J dropped 4; count of bases not matched to a gene: 8. This CDR3 comprises 17 residues. The CDR3 region has the DNA TGTGCCAGCAGCTTACGAGAGACAGGGTCGGGGGCCAACGTCCTGACTTTC. Translating it yields CASSLRETGSGANVLTF.

The chain combines TRBV27 with TRBJ2-7; unclear D gene. V lost 2 bases, J lost 8 bases, and 7 bases lay in between. CDR3 length equals 11 residues. Germline V gives CDR1 MNHEY, CDR2 SMNVEV (reference sequence). The CDR3: CASSLSNKQYF. The DNA for the CDR3 is TGTGCCAGCAGTTTAAGTAACAAGCAGTACTTC.

The rearrangement links TRBV9 to TRBJ2-3, with D tentatively TRBD2 (5 bases). Trimming stripped 3 bases from V and 4 bases from J, with 9 bases between. Per germline, CDR1 SGDLS and CDR2 YYNGEE. CDR3 length: 13 residues. In DNA form, the CDR3 reads TGTGCCAGCAGCGAAGGGAGTCCAGATACGCAGTATTTT. Its translation is CASSEGSPDTQYF. The full variable domain, completed using reference TRBV9 and TRBJ2-3, is DSGVTQTPKHLITATGQRVTLRCSPRSGDLSVYWYQQSLDQGLQFLIQYYNGEERAKGNILERFSAQQFPDLHSELNLSSLELGDSALYFCASSEGSPDTQYFGPGTRLTVL.

This rearrangement joins TRBV3-1 (or the pseudogene TRBV3-2) to TRBJ1-6, with 8 bases identical to TRBD1. Germline V gives CDR1 LGHDT, CDR2 YNNKEL (reference sequence). Trimming at V came to 4 bases and at J to 7 bases, leaving 3 bases not matched to a gene. The CDR3 spans 14 residues. In nucleotides, the CDR3 is TGTGCCAGCAGCCTCTGGACAGGGAATTCACCCCTCCACTTT. This gives the protein CASSLWTGNSPLHF.

This chain links TRBV28 with TRBJ2-6; D gene unclear. The CDR3 has 17 residues. The V and J ends lost 6 bases and 2 bases respectively, with 17 bases between them. Per germline, CDR1 MDHEN and CDR2 SYDVKM. The CDR3 bases are TGTGCCAGCAGGGTCGCGTCGGTTTCCCCTGGGGCCAACGTCCTGACTTTC. Its translation is CASRVASVSPGANVLTF. The complete variable domain, with remaining parts taken from reference TRBV28 and TRBJ2-6, reads DVKVTQSSRYLVKRTGEKVFLECVQDMDHENMFWYRQDPGLGLRLIYFSYDVKMKEKGDIPEGYSVSREKKERFSLILESASTNQTSMYLCASRVASVSPGANVLTFGAGSRLTVL.